This T cell receptor (beta chain) was sequenced during a study of T cells of healthy individuals. The CDR3 sequence is 13 residues long. With 1 base removed from V and 6 bases from J, the gap between germline ends came to 9 bases. Germline V gene lookup returns CDR1 SGHTA and CDR2 FQGTGA. TCRdb reanalysed the 5' RACE reads using MiXCR and keeps one entry per CDR3 protein. The data hold some 85,000 distinct CDR3 sequences, with approximately 4.7% observed a single time. This TCR was recovered from a female donor in good health. J is TRBJ1-2 and V is TRBV7-3; unclear D gene. CDR3 coding DNA: TGTGCCAGCAGCTTAAGAGGGAGGGATGGCTACACCTTC. Translated: CASSLRGRDGYTF.